These 26 T cell receptor beta chains were all obtained from the same sample, sequenced in a study of cytomegalovirus exposure and HLA in healthy donors. Vbeta (60) and Jbeta (13) primers were used in the PCR. The method was immunoSEQ multiplex PCR; TCRdb's version includes in-frame clones alone and lacks a portion of them. The top ten clones hold over 7.5% of a sample with more than 75,000 clones, less than 80% of them seen once. What was sequenced was PBMCs. These receptors originate from a man in his forties in good health and CMV-seropositive.

CDR3 DNA: TGTGCCAGCAGTTTATACGGACAACACTCTGGGGCCAACGTCCTGACTTTC. Translated: CASSLYGQHSGANVLTF. The chain employs TRBV28 and TRBJ2-6, with D perhaps TRBD1 (5 bases). Looked up from germline, CDR1 is MDHEN and CDR2 is SYDVKM. The V end was cut by 1 base, the J end by 0 bases, with 10 bases between. The CDR3 loop spans 17 amino acids.

Points on this clone: The sample holds other DNA sequences that translate to the same CDR3. The chain links TRBV19 to TRBJ1-1, with D unresolved. Germline V CDR1 and CDR2: LNHDA, SQIVND (reference sequence). The V end lost 4 bases, the J end lost 0 bases, and 6 bases lay between the germline ends. The CDR3 length is 13 residues. Written as DNA, the CDR3 is TGTGCCAGTAGTAACCGAGTGAACACTGAAGCTTTCTTT. The encoded protein is CASSNRVNTEAFF. The full variable domain, its missing parts supplied by reference TRBV19 and TRBJ1-1, is DGGITQSPKYLFRKEGQNVTLSCEQNLNHDAMYWYRQDPGQGLRLIYYSQIVNDFQKGDIAEGYSVSREKKESFPLTVTSAQKNPTAFYLCASSNRVNTEAFFGQGTRLTVV.

The chain has TRBV5-5 and TRBJ1-4; no firm D call. The length of the CDR3 is 15 residues. V shed 0 bases and J shed 2 bases, with 8 bases lying between them. The germline V gene encodes CDR1 SGHKS and CDR2 YYEKEE (reference sequence). The CDR3 DNA reads as TGTGCCAGCAGCTTGGCAGGCTCGACTAATGAAAAACTGTTTTTT. Translated: CASSLAGSTNEKLFF.

V is TRBV19 and J is TRBJ1-5; 8 nucleotides agree with TRBD1. The junction had 6 bases not matched to a gene; V was cut back by 5 bases and J by 3 bases. CDR1 is LNHDA and CDR2 is SQIVND in the germline V gene (reference sequence). CDR3 length: 15 residues. The chain's CDR3 is CASSSLDRDNQPQHF. Written as DNA, the CDR3 is TGTGCCAGTAGTTCCTTGGACAGGGACAATCAGCCCCAGCATTTT.

This clone turned up a few times. The rearrangement links TRBV28 to TRBJ2-1; 12 bases map to TRBD2. This CDR3 is 14 amino acids long. Per germline, CDR1 MDHEN and CDR2 SYDVKM. Losses at the gene ends were 7 bases for V and 9 bases for J; bases not matched to a gene: 7. Here the CDR3 DNA reads TGTGCCAGCATCCAGACTAGCGGGGGCGGTGAGCAGTTCTTC. As protein: CASIQTSGGGEQFF.

This clone was seen only a few times. The chain carries TRBV7-9 and TRBJ2-5, with 7 nucleotides matching TRBD2. Matching the DNA end better, TRBJ2-7 makes the J call doubtful. This CDR3 has 15 amino acids. Germline V gene data show CDR1 as SEHNR and CDR2 as FQNEAQ (reference sequence). The CDR3 DNA follows: TGTGCCAGCAGCTTAGGGGGGGGACGGGGCTACGAGCAGTACTTC. Translated, it gives CASSLGGGRGYEQYF.

In its sample, this clone was seen a few times. The gene calls are TRBV2 and TRBJ2-2; D possibly corresponds to TRBD1 (8 bases). Trimming took off 5 bases at V and 5 bases at J, with 18 bases between the two ends. The CDR3 spans 16 residues. Germline CDR1 SNHLY, CDR2 FYNNEI. The CDR3 protein is CASSNSQGGMTGELFF. CDR3 coding DNA: TGTGCCAGCAGTAACTCACAGGGGGGGATGACCGGGGAGCTGTTTTTT.

The chain is built from TRBV29-1 and TRBJ2-1, with 8 nucleotides matching TRBD2. J was trimmed by 9 bases and V by 1 base; bases with no gene match: 8. Germline lookup yields CDR1 SQVTM and CDR2 ANQGSEA. The CDR3 is 14 residues long. CDR3 residues: CSVEGGGKGIEQFF. The CDR3 DNA sequence: TGCAGCGTTGAAGGCGGGGGGAAAGGGATTGAGCAGTTCTTC.

This clone was seen a few times. This chain uses TRBV7-6 with TRBJ1-4, with TRBD1 matching 8 bases. CDR3 length equals 15 residues. Germline loops: CDR1 SGHVS, CDR2 FNYEAQ. V lost 5 bases, J lost 7 bases, and 9 bases stayed unmatched. CDR3 sequence: CASSDTSTGVEKLFF. In DNA, the CDR3 is TGTGCCAGCAGCGATACATCGACAGGGGTTGAAAAACTGTTTTTT.

The V and J genes are TRBV18 and TRBJ1-6; D ambiguous. This CDR3 contains 14 residues. V was clipped by 3 bases and J by 13 bases, with 16 bases between them. The germline gives CDR1 KGHSH, CDR2 LQKENI. CDR3 in amino acids: CASSPAGSFTPLHF. As DNA, the CDR3 is TGTGCCAGCTCACCCGCGGGCTCTTTTACCCCCCTCCACTTT.

The rearrangement links TRBV19 to TRBJ1-1; 10 bases are a match to TRBD1. From germline, CDR1 is LNHDA and CDR2 SQIVND (reference sequence). J was trimmed by 1 base and V by 1 base; bases with no gene match: 9. This CDR3 spans 18 amino acids. The CDR3 coding sequence is TGTGCCAGTAGTATAGGATGGGACAGGGGCCGTGGGAACACTGAAGCTTTCTTT. Encoded protein: CASSIGWDRGRGNTEAFF.

V gene TRBV9 combines with J gene TRBJ1-1; D might be TRBD1 (5 bases). CDR3 length equals 15 residues. V was trimmed by 3 bases and J by 1 base, leaving 13 bases between them. Germline V gives CDR1 SGDLS, CDR2 YYNGEE. This CDR3 is CASSEHTTGNTEAFF. In nucleotides, the CDR3 is TGTGCCAGCAGCGAACATACCACAGGGAACACTGAAGCTTTCTTT.

This sequence joins TRBV7-9 and TRBJ2-7; D is perhaps TRBD1 (5 bases). Germline V gene sequence: CDR1 SEHNR, CDR2 FQNEAQ (reference sequence). The CDR3 is made up of 17 amino acids. Trimming removed 0 bases from V and 0 bases from J, with 15 bases in between. As DNA, the CDR3 is TGTGCCAGCAGCTTAGCTAGGGGCTTCGACAGCTCCTACGAGCAGTACTTC. Translated, it gives CASSLARGFDSSYEQYF.

This clone was observed once. The chain joins TRBV29-1 to TRBJ2-5; 9 bases align to TRBD2. There are 15 residues in the CDR3. The ends lost 7 bases at V and 3 bases at J; junction bases unmatched: 12. Per the germline V gene, CDR1 is SQVTM and CDR2 is ANQGSEA. In nucleotides, the CDR3 is TGCAGCGCCACAAGGCCTAGCGGGGAGAAAGAGACCCAGTACTTC. It yields the protein CSATRPSGEKETQYF.

The chain recombines TRBV29-1 with TRBJ2-5, with 7 bases lining up with TRBD2. The CDR3 loop spans 12 amino acids. Germline trimming cut 2 bases from V and 5 bases from J; bases unmatched to any gene: 2. Germline-derived CDR1 and CDR2 are SQVTM and ANQGSEA. The CDR3 bases are TGCAGCGTTGAACGGGGGGATGAGACCCAGTACTTC. Translation gives CSVERGDETQYF.

This clone was observed once. This rearrangement joins TRBV30 to TRBJ1-1, with 7 positions matching TRBD1. V lost 2 bases, J lost 5 bases, and 11 bases stayed unmatched. Germline V gene sequence: CDR1 GTSNPN, CDR2 SVGIG (reference sequence). This CDR3 region has 15 residues. CDR3 sequence: CAWSIRTGWETEAFF. The CDR3 coding sequence is TGTGCCTGGAGTATACGGACAGGTTGGGAGACTGAAGCTTTCTTT.

The chain has TRBV5-6 and TRBJ1-2, with D possibly TRBD1 on 5 matching bases. Trimming removed 0 bases at V and 4 bases at J, with 13 bases between. Germline CDR1 and CDR2: SGHDT and YYEEEE. This CDR3 spans 15 amino acids. CDR3 DNA sequence: TGTGCCAGCAGCTTGGACGGGGGTGGGAGCTATGGCTACACCTTC. Translated: CASSLDGGGSYGYTF.

This chain connects TRBV5-6 to TRBJ2-1; TRBD2 matches 11 bases. This CDR3 region has 16 residues. Germline CDR1 reads SGHDT; CDR2 reads YYEEEE. J gave up 6 bases and V 0 bases, and 5 bases lay outside the gene matches. CDR3 loop: CASSLGVLAGANEQFF. The CDR3 DNA follows: TGTGCCAGCAGCTTGGGGGTACTAGCGGGAGCCAATGAGCAGTTCTTC.

The gene calls are TRBV10-2 and TRBJ1-5; maybe TRBD1 (5 bases). Trimming left V 2 bases short and J 7 bases short, with 18 bases between. Germline V CDR1 and CDR2: WSHSY, SAAADI. The CDR3 totals 16 residues. The CDR3 DNA sequence: TGCGCCAGCAGTGAGACGGGGGGGAGAGAGCGGCAGCCCCAGCATTTT. This sequence encodes CASSETGGRERQPQHF.

V gene TRBV18 combines with J gene TRBJ2-1; D might be TRBD2 (7 bases). The CDR3 is 16 amino acids. Trimming removed 4 bases at V and 4 bases at J, with 17 bases between. Germline values: CDR1 KGHSH, CDR2 LQKENI. CDR3: CASSRDRLAAYNEQFF. CDR3 DNA: TGTGCCAGCTCACGAGACAGGCTAGCGGCGTACAATGAGCAGTTCTTC. Using reference TRBV18 and TRBJ2-1 for the parts outside the CDR3, the full variable domain is NAGVMQNPRHLVRRRGQEARLRCSPMKGHSHVYWYRQLPEEGLKFMVYLQKENIIDESGMPKERFSAEFPKEGPSILRIQQVVRGDSAAYFCASSRDRLAAYNEQFFGPGTRLTVL.

The chain is built from TRBV29-1 and TRBJ2-1; D gene uncertain. The V end was cut by 1 base, the J end by 6 bases, with 7 bases between. The CDR3 length is 12 residues. Germline V lookup: CDR1 SQVTM, CDR2 ANQGSEA. DNA of the CDR3: TGCAGCGTTGAAGGAGGCGTCAATGAGCAGTTCTTC. Translation: CSVEGGVNEQFF.

This clone showed up just once. The chain uses TRBV6-5 and TRBJ1-1; D may be TRBD1 (6 bases). The ends were cut back, 5 bases at V and 4 bases at J, with 11 bases in the middle. Germline V gives CDR1 MNHEY, CDR2 SVGAGI. This CDR3 is 13 amino acids long. The chain's CDR3 is CASSRPGVTEAFF. The DNA for the CDR3 is TGTGCCAGCAGTAGACCAGGGGTCACTGAAGCTTTCTTT.

This clone was detected once. The rearrangement links TRBV7-2 to TRBJ2-3, with a possible D match to TRBD2 (5 bases). CDR3 length equals 15 residues. The ends were cut back, 5 bases at V and 2 bases at J, with 14 bases in the middle. CDR1 and CDR2 from the germline V gene are SGHTA and FQGNSA. The CDR3 nucleotides read TGTGCCAGCAGCACCCGAAAGGACTTCACAGATACGCAGTATTTT. Encoded protein: CASSTRKDFTDTQYF.

This chain joins TRBV5-1 and TRBJ2-1; D is perhaps TRBD2 (6 bases). V was shortened by 1 base and J by 7 bases, with 12 bases between the two germline ends. Germline CDR1 and CDR2: SGHRS and YFSETQ. The CDR3 spans 14 residues. CDR3 in DNA: TGCGCCAGCAGCTTGAAGGAGGGTAGGAATGAGCAGTTCTTC. Residues: CASSLKEGRNEQFF.

CDR3 sequence reads: CASSLGTSGGAQETQYF. For the CDR3, the DNA is TGCGCCAGCAGCTTGGGGACTAGCGGGGGGGCCCAAGAGACCCAGTACTTC. The V and J genes are TRBV5-1 and TRBJ2-5, with 15 positions matching TRBD2. Germline values: CDR1 SGHRS, CDR2 YFSETQ. The J segment lost 1 base and the V segment lost 0 bases, leaving 1 base of the junction unmatched. The CDR3 sequence is 17 residues long.

This chain links TRBV23-1 with TRBJ2-3; 8 bases line up with TRBD1. TRBV23-1 carries the ORF label, with uncertain function. The CDR3 length is 14 residues. J was trimmed by 2 bases and V by 4 bases; bases with no gene match: 2. This CDR3 is CASSPTGATDTQYF. As DNA, the CDR3 is TGCGCCAGCAGTCCGACAGGGGCCACAGATACGCAGTATTTT.